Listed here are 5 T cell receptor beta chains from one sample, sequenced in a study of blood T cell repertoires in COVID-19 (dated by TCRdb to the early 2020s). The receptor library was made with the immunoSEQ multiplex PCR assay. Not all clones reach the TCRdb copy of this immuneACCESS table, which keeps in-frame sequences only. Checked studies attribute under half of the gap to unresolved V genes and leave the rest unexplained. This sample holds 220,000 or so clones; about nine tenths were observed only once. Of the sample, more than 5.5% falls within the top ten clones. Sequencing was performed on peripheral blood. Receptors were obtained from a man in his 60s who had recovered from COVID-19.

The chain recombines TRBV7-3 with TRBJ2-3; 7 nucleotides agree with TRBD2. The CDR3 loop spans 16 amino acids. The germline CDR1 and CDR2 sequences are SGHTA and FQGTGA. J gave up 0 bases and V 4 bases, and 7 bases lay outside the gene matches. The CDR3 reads CASSSRSGLSTDTQYF. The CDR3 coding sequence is TGTGCCAGCAGCTCACGTAGCGGGCTTAGCACAGATACGCAGTATTTT.

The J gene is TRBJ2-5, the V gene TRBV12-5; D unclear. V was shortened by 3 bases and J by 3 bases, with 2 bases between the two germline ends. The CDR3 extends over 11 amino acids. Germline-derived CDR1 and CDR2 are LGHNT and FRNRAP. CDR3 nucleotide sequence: TGTGCTAGTGGTTTTAAAGAGACCCAGTACTTC. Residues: CASGFKETQYF.

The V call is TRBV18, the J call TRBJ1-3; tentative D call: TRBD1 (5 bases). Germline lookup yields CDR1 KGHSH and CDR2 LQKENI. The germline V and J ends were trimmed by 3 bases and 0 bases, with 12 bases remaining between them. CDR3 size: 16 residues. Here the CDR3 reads CASSPGGAHSGNTIYF. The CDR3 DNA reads TGTGCCAGCTCACCGGGTGGGGCCCACTCTGGAAACACCATATATTTT.

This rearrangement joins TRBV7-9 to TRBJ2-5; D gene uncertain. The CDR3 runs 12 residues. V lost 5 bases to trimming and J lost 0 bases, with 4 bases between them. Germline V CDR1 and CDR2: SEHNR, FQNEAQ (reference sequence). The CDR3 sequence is CASSINQETQYF. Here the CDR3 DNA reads TGTGCCAGCAGCATAAACCAAGAGACCCAGTACTTC.

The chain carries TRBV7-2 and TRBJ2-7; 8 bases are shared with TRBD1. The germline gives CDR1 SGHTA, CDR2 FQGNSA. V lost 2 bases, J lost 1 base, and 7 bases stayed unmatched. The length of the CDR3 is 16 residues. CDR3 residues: CASSLSGGVGSYEQYF. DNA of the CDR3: TGTGCCAGCAGCTTATCAGGGGGCGTTGGGTCCTACGAGCAGTACTTC.